This T cell receptor (beta chain) comes out of a study of blood T cell repertoires in COVID-19. Authors' analysis steps: Using reference gene primer amplification, nucleated cell counts were estimated. Measured with immunoSEQ multiplex PCR; TCRdb has only the in-frame clones, and not every one. V, J and clone size derive from that table, while D and trimming were established from the DNA sequence. The sample holds about 340,000 clones, 87% seen once. CDR1 SEHNR and CDR2 FQNEAQ come from the germline V gene (reference sequence). The CDR3 contains 14 residues. Trimming pared 5 bases from V and 7 bases from J, leaving 15 bases between.

The receptor comes from a woman aged 45-65 years with COVID-19, enrolled during active disease. This chain uses TRBV7-9 with TRBJ2-1, with D perhaps TRBD2 (6 bases). The sequencing input was peripheral blood. The CDR3 loop is CASSPRLVWNEQFF. The CDR3, as DNA: TGTGCCAGCAGCCCGAGACTAGTATGGAATGAGCAGTTCTTC. Filled out from reference TRBV7-9 and TRBJ2-1, the complete variable domain reads DTGVSQNPRHKITKRGQNVTFRCDPISEHNRLYWYRQTLGQGPEFLTYFQNEAQLEKSRLLSDRFSAERPKGSFSTLEIQRTEQGDSAMYLCASSPRLVWNEQFFGPGTRLTVL.